A selection of T cell receptor beta chains follows, all from one sample in a study of T cell responses to AZD1222 COVID-19 vaccine. The table came from immunoSEQ multiplex PCR; TCRdb's copy has only in-frame clones and leaves some out. The profile covers around 63,000 clones, with over 75% appearing a single time and approximately 18% taken by the ten largest. The material was peripheral blood, obtained on day 0 of AZD1222 vaccination. The receptors derive from an adult in good health. The CDR3 runs from the conserved cysteine through the conserved F or W. Fields, in order: J gene, D gene, clone size, V gene, CDR3 protein, CDR3 DNA. D genes are given only for firm matches. Size is stated for part of the rows, as once, few or many counts, or as a class when the clone is expanded.

j_gene: TRBJ2-7
d_gene: TRBD2
abundance: NA
v_gene: TRBV27
CDR3aa: CASHRGGSYEQYF
CDR3nt: TGTGCCAGCCACCGGGGGGGGTCCTACGAGCAGTACTTC

j_gene: TRBJ1-4
d_gene: NA
abundance: few
v_gene: TRBV19
CDR3aa: CASSLIFPEKLFF
CDR3nt: TGTGCCAGTAGCCTAATATTCCCCGAAAAACTGTTTTTT

j_gene: TRBJ1-2
d_gene: NA
abundance: few
v_gene: TRBV6-5
CDR3aa: CASSIHRAEIYGYTF
CDR3nt: TGTGCCAGCAGCATACACCGGGCGGAGATCTATGGCTACACCTTC

j_gene: TRBJ2-7
d_gene: NA
abundance: NA
v_gene: TRBV7-8
CDR3aa: CASSLTDFYEQYF
CDR3nt: TGTGCCAGCAGCTTAACAGATTTCTACGAGCAGTACTTC

j_gene: TRBJ1-5
d_gene: TRBD1
abundance: NA
v_gene: TRBV28
CDR3aa: CASSPRTGSGNQPQHF
CDR3nt: TGTGCCAGCAGTCCCCGGACAGGTTCGGGCAATCAGCCCCAGCATTTT

j_gene: TRBJ2-1
d_gene: TRBD2
abundance: NA
v_gene: TRBV7-9
CDR3aa: CASSFSGGVYNEQFF
CDR3nt: TGTGCCAGCAGCTTTAGCGGGGGGGTATACAATGAGCAGTTCTTC

j_gene: TRBJ2-3
d_gene: NA
abundance: NA
v_gene: TRBV2
CDR3aa: CASSGDTRQDTQYF
CDR3nt: TGTGCCAGCAGTGGGGACACCCGCCAAGATACGCAGTATTTT

j_gene: TRBJ1-2
d_gene: NA
abundance: NA
v_gene: TRBV30
CDR3aa: CACVQQGGYGYTF
CDR3nt: TGTGCCTGTGTCCAACAGGGAGGATATGGCTACACCTTC

j_gene: TRBJ2-2
d_gene: NA
abundance: NA
v_gene: TRBV5-1
CDR3aa: CASSFTGSAGELFF
CDR3nt: TGCGCCAGCAGCTTTACAGGGAGCGCCGGGGAGCTGTTTTTT

j_gene: TRBJ2-7
d_gene: NA
abundance: NA
v_gene: TRBV5-1
CDR3aa: CASSLSQGLVEQYF
CDR3nt: TGCGCCAGCAGCTTGAGCCAGGGTCTCGTGGAGCAGTACTTC

j_gene: TRBJ2-6
d_gene: NA
abundance: NA
v_gene: TRBV9
CDR3aa: CASSDGGRAAGGANVLTF
CDR3nt: TGTGCCAGCAGCGATGGGGGCCGGGCCGCGGGAGGGGCCAACGTCCTGACTTTC

j_gene: TRBJ1-3
d_gene: NA
abundance: NA
v_gene: TRBV9
CDR3aa: CASSGDVRGGGNTIYF
CDR3nt: TGTGCCAGCAGCGGAGATGTACGGGGTGGAGGAAACACCATATATTTT

j_gene: TRBJ2-3
d_gene: NA
abundance: NA
v_gene: TRBV11-2
CDR3aa: CASSWGAGTIDTQYF
CDR3nt: TGTGCCAGCAGCTGGGGGGCGGGGACAATAGATACGCAGTATTTT

j_gene: TRBJ1-2
d_gene: NA
abundance: NA
v_gene: TRBV28
CDR3aa: CASSLLGDGYTF
CDR3nt: TGTGCCAGCAGTTTATTGGGGGATGGCTACACCTTC

j_gene: TRBJ2-7
d_gene: NA
abundance: NA
v_gene: TRBV7-8
CDR3aa: CASSLATYFYEQYF
CDR3nt: TGTGCCAGCAGCTTAGCGACGTATTTCTACGAGCAGTACTTC

j_gene: TRBJ1-2
d_gene: NA
abundance: NA
v_gene: TRBV28
CDR3aa: CASTSGTKHGYTF
CDR3nt: TGTGCCAGCACCTCGGGGACAAAGCATGGCTACACCTTC

j_gene: TRBJ1-2
d_gene: NA
abundance: NA
v_gene: TRBV27
CDR3aa: CASSRRAGSLNSLYGYTF
CDR3nt: TGTGCCAGCAGTCGGCGGGCAGGGAGCTTAAACTCTCTTTACGGCTACACCTTC

j_gene: TRBJ1-1
d_gene: NA
abundance: NA
v_gene: TRBV3-1/TRBV3-2
CDR3aa: CASSLLRAGTEAFF
CDR3nt: TGTGCCAGCAGTCTACTGCGGGCGGGCACTGAAGCTTTCTTT

j_gene: TRBJ1-1
d_gene: NA
abundance: NA
v_gene: TRBV12-5
CDR3aa: CASGRPSTYMNTEAFF
CDR3nt: TGTGCTAGTGGACGACCCTCGACCTATATGAACACTGAAGCTTTCTTT

j_gene: TRBJ1-3
d_gene: NA
abundance: NA
v_gene: TRBV7-3
CDR3aa: CASSPGSSGNTIYF
CDR3nt: TGTGCCAGCAGCCCCGGGTCCTCCGGAAACACCATATATTTT

j_gene: TRBJ1-4
d_gene: NA
abundance: NA
v_gene: TRBV3-1/TRBV3-2
CDR3aa: CASSHPSIPEKLFF
CDR3nt: TGTGCCAGCAGCCACCCCAGCATACCCGAAAAACTGTTTTTT

j_gene: TRBJ1-2
d_gene: NA
abundance: NA
v_gene: TRBV19
CDR3aa: CASSPTHVYGYTF
CDR3nt: TGTGCCAGTAGTCCGACCCACGTTTATGGCTACACCTTC

j_gene: TRBJ1-3
d_gene: NA
abundance: NA
v_gene: TRBV6-5
CDR3aa: CASSPGRGGNTIYF
CDR3nt: TGTGCCAGCAGTCCGGGACGGGGCGGAAACACCATATATTTT

j_gene: TRBJ2-5
d_gene: NA
abundance: NA
v_gene: TRBV19
CDR3aa: CASSASELALAETQYF
CDR3nt: TGTGCCAGTAGTGCGTCGGAATTGGCCTTGGCAGAGACCCAGTACTTC

j_gene: TRBJ2-3
d_gene: NA
abundance: NA
v_gene: TRBV9
CDR3aa: CASSVFQDTQYF
CDR3nt: TGTGCCAGCAGCGTATTCCAGGATACGCAGTATTTT

j_gene: TRBJ2-1
d_gene: TRBD1
abundance: NA
v_gene: TRBV19
CDR3aa: CASSIDGGQGFSNSYNEQFF
CDR3nt: TGTGCCAGTAGTATAGACGGAGGACAGGGCTTTTCAAACTCCTACAATGAGCAGTTCTTC

j_gene: TRBJ1-1
d_gene: NA
abundance: NA
v_gene: TRBV7-2
CDR3aa: CASSLATGSFTEAFF
CDR3nt: TGTGCCAGCAGCTTAGCCACAGGGAGCTTCACTGAAGCTTTCTTT

j_gene: TRBJ2-2
d_gene: TRBD2
abundance: NA
v_gene: TRBV5-4
CDR3aa: CASSFGGGGAISGELFF
CDR3nt: TGTGCCAGCAGCTTCGGCGGCGGGGGGGCTATTTCCGGGGAGCTGTTTTTT

j_gene: TRBJ1-1
d_gene: NA
abundance: few
v_gene: TRBV11-2
CDR3aa: CASSGWRSMNTEAFF
CDR3nt: TGTGCCAGCAGCGGATGGCGGAGCATGAACACTGAAGCTTTCTTT

j_gene: TRBJ1-2
d_gene: NA
abundance: few
v_gene: TRBV14
CDR3aa: CASSVTVSYGYTF
CDR3nt: TGTGCCAGCAGCGTAACAGTATCATATGGCTACACCTTC

j_gene: TRBJ2-2
d_gene: NA
abundance: few
v_gene: TRBV14
CDR3aa: CASSQDIGTGELFF
CDR3nt: TGTGCCAGCAGCCAAGATATCGGGACCGGGGAGCTGTTTTTT

j_gene: TRBJ1-1
d_gene: NA
abundance: once
v_gene: TRBV2
CDR3aa: CASSDRRRGDTEAFF
CDR3nt: TGTGCCAGCAGCGATAGGAGACGGGGGGACACTGAAGCTTTCTTT

j_gene: TRBJ2-2
d_gene: TRBD2
abundance: NA
v_gene: TRBV19
CDR3aa: CASTPGGGGAGELFF
CDR3nt: TGTGCCAGTACCCCTGGCGGGGGTGGGGCCGGGGAGCTGTTTTTT

j_gene: TRBJ2-7
d_gene: TRBD1
abundance: NA
v_gene: TRBV6-5
CDR3aa: CATTPGTGSGYEQYF
CDR3nt: TGTGCCACCACTCCCGGGACAGGGTCAGGCTACGAGCAGTACTTC

j_gene: TRBJ2-3
d_gene: NA
abundance: NA
v_gene: TRBV5-1
CDR3aa: CASSYGSFSGPDTQYF
CDR3nt: TGCGCCAGCAGCTATGGGAGCTTTTCAGGACCAGATACGCAGTATTTT

j_gene: TRBJ2-1
d_gene: NA
abundance: NA
v_gene: TRBV9
CDR3aa: CASSVENEQFF
CDR3nt: TGTGCCAGCAGCGTAGAGAATGAGCAGTTCTTC

j_gene: TRBJ1-1
d_gene: NA
abundance: NA
v_gene: TRBV6-5
CDR3aa: CASTLEEGLRAFF
CDR3nt: TGTGCCAGCACCCTTGAGGAAGGCCTGCGGGCTTTCTTT

j_gene: TRBJ2-3
d_gene: NA
abundance: NA
v_gene: TRBV7-2
CDR3aa: CASSLEILDTQYF
CDR3nt: TGTGCCAGCAGCTTAGAGATTCTGGATACGCAGTATTTT

j_gene: TRBJ1-3
d_gene: NA
abundance: NA
v_gene: TRBV6-5
CDR3aa: CASGKSFSGNTIYF
CDR3nt: TGTGCCAGCGGGAAATCCTTCTCTGGAAACACCATATATTTT

j_gene: TRBJ2-2
d_gene: NA
abundance: NA
v_gene: TRBV3-1/TRBV3-2
CDR3aa: CASSLLRDLRTRTGELFF
CDR3nt: TGTGCCAGCAGCCTACTCCGGGACCTTAGGACGAGGACCGGGGAGCTGTTTTTT

j_gene: TRBJ2-2
d_gene: NA
abundance: NA
v_gene: TRBV6-5
CDR3aa: CASSWGTGELFF
CDR3nt: TGTGCCAGCAGTTGGGGCACCGGGGAGCTGTTTTTT

j_gene: TRBJ1-6
d_gene: TRBD1
abundance: NA
v_gene: TRBV11-2
CDR3aa: CASSLRQGGSGFDSPLHF
CDR3nt: TGTGCCAGCAGCCTAAGACAGGGAGGGTCGGGTTTCGATTCACCCCTCCACTTT

j_gene: TRBJ2-7
d_gene: NA
abundance: NA
v_gene: TRBV27
CDR3aa: CASNRLPTPQAGNEQYF
CDR3nt: TGTGCCAGCAATAGACTACCCACCCCGCAAGCAGGCAACGAGCAGTACTTC

j_gene: TRBJ1-5
d_gene: NA
abundance: NA
v_gene: TRBV4-2
CDR3aa: CASSQEVWSGNQPQHF
CDR3nt: TGTGCCAGCAGCCAAGAAGTGTGGAGTGGCAATCAGCCCCAGCATTTT

j_gene: TRBJ1-2
d_gene: NA
abundance: NA
v_gene: TRBV2
CDR3aa: CASSEGTAYNYGYTF
CDR3nt: TGTGCCAGCAGTGAGGGAACAGCCTATAACTATGGCTACACCTTC

j_gene: TRBJ1-1
d_gene: NA
abundance: NA
v_gene: TRBV5-6
CDR3aa: CASSFLGVQHTEAFF
CDR3nt: TGTGCCAGCAGCTTCCTTGGGGTCCAGCACACTGAAGCTTTCTTT

j_gene: TRBJ2-5
d_gene: TRBD1
abundance: NA
v_gene: TRBV10-3
CDR3aa: CAIRKGQGGETQYF
CDR3nt: TGTGCCATCAGGAAGGGACAGGGTGGAGAGACCCAGTACTTC

j_gene: TRBJ1-6
d_gene: NA
abundance: NA
v_gene: TRBV3-1/TRBV3-2
CDR3aa: CASSPDRPRGGSSYNSPLHF
CDR3nt: TGTGCCAGCAGCCCAGATCGCCCCAGGGGAGGGAGCTCCTATAATTCACCCCTCCACTTT

j_gene: TRBJ1-1
d_gene: TRBD1
abundance: NA
v_gene: TRBV10-2
CDR3aa: CASRGQKNTEAFF
CDR3nt: TGCGCCAGCAGGGGACAGAAGAACACTGAAGCTTTCTTT

j_gene: TRBJ1-1
d_gene: NA
abundance: NA
v_gene: TRBV19
CDR3aa: CASSLQRMNTEAFF
CDR3nt: TGTGCCAGTAGTCTACAGAGAATGAACACTGAAGCTTTCTTT

j_gene: TRBJ1-1
d_gene: NA
abundance: NA
v_gene: TRBV10-2
CDR3aa: CATMPGGTEAFF
CDR3nt: TGCGCCACCATGCCCGGGGGGACTGAAGCTTTCTTT

j_gene: TRBJ1-2
d_gene: NA
abundance: NA
v_gene: TRBV5-1
CDR3aa: CASRTAQFYGYTF
CDR3nt: TGCGCCAGCAGGACAGCCCAATTCTATGGCTACACCTTC

j_gene: TRBJ1-1
d_gene: TRBD1
abundance: NA
v_gene: TRBV27
CDR3aa: CASSLLYRGRGTEAFF
CDR3nt: TGTGCCAGCAGTTTACTCTACAGGGGGCGCGGGACTGAAGCTTTCTTT

j_gene: TRBJ2-5
d_gene: NA
abundance: NA
v_gene: TRBV10-3
CDR3aa: CAISKPTGGNQETQYF
CDR3nt: TGTGCCATCAGCAAGCCTACTGGGGGAAACCAAGAGACCCAGTACTTC

j_gene: TRBJ2-7
d_gene: TRBD1
abundance: NA
v_gene: TRBV27
CDR3aa: CASSLTRIPGGVSYEQYF
CDR3nt: TGTGCCAGCAGTCTAACAAGAATCCCAGGGGGCGTCTCCTACGAGCAGTACTTC